The 6 T cell receptor beta chains in this list originate from one sample, sequenced in a study of blood T cell repertoires in COVID-19. Some clones are missing from TCRdb's copy, which holds only in-frame ones; the method was immunoSEQ multiplex PCR. This sample has some 300,000 clones, with roughly 89% found just once. Input material: peripheral blood. These receptors all stem from a middle-aged woman with COVID-19, enrolled during active disease.

The chain is built from TRBV14 and TRBJ2-5, with D possibly TRBD1 on 5 matching bases. Per the germline V gene, CDR1 is SGHDN and CDR2 is FVKESK. The CDR3 is 15 amino acids. V was cut by 3 bases and J by 5 bases, with 16 bases left in between. The CDR3 reads CASSQPTEAWETQYF. The CDR3 region has the DNA TGTGCCAGCAGCCAGCCGACAGAAGCTTGGGAGACCCAGTACTTC.

This clone was seen a single time. V and J are TRBV12-3 or TRBV12-4 and TRBJ2-7, with D perhaps TRBD2 (5 bases). The CDR3 extends over 13 amino acids. V was clipped by 2 bases and J by 7 bases, with 12 bases between them. CDR3 sequence reads: CASSLKGSGEQYF. The DNA for the CDR3 is TGTGCCAGCAGTTTAAAAGGGTCGGGGGAGCAGTACTTC.

The chain combines TRBV3-1 (or the pseudogene TRBV3-2) with TRBJ2-7; TRBD2 matches 7 bases. The germline V gene encodes CDR1 LGHDT and CDR2 YNNKEL (reference sequence). CDR3 length equals 14 residues. J lost 3 bases, V lost 8 bases, and 10 bases had no gene match. Here the CDR3 reads CASGSGTNRYEQYF. Here the CDR3 DNA reads TGTGCCAGCGGGTCCGGGACTAACCGCTACGAGCAGTACTTC.

The chain is built from TRBV7-2 and TRBJ2-3; 10 bases fit TRBD2. Germline V CDR1 and CDR2: SGHTA, FQGNSA. V shed 1 base and J 2 bases; nucleotides not matched to a gene: 3. The CDR3 runs to 16 residues. The chain's CDR3 is CASSLVSGGITDTQYF. The DNA for the CDR3 is TGTGCCAGCAGCTTAGTTAGCGGGGGGATCACAGATACGCAGTATTTT.

This clone showed up just once. The chain links TRBV7-9 to TRBJ2-3, with TRBD2 matching 11 bases. CDR1 and CDR2 (germline): SEHNR, FQNEAQ (reference sequence). Trimming at V came to 2 bases and at J to 6 bases, leaving 13 bases not matched to a gene. The CDR3 has 18 residues. Here the CDR3 DNA reads TGTGCCAGCAGCTTATCCCTCCAAACTAGCGGGGGAGGGGATACGCAGTATTTT. This gives the protein CASSLSLQTSGGGDTQYF.

This chain connects TRBV7-9 to TRBJ2-7; D unresolved. Trimming stripped 5 bases from V and 3 bases from J, with 29 bases between. The CDR3 length is 19 residues. Germline V gives CDR1 SEHNR, CDR2 FQNEAQ (reference sequence). The CDR3: CASSTTNPIPILRSYEQYF. In DNA form, the CDR3 reads TGTGCCAGCAGCACAACTAATCCCATACCCATCCTAAGGAGCTACGAGCAGTACTTC.